Each of the 22 T cell receptor beta chains below was sequenced from the same sample in a study of CD8 T cells in Susac syndrome (dated by TCRdb to the late 2010s). Memory subsets for TEMRA sorting were defined by CD27 and CD45RA staining, since CD62L is shed upon thawing. Libraries were made using the immunoSEQ multiplex PCR assay. RNA was extracted using the RNeasy kit, and about 0.45 to 1 ug of the RNA was reverse transcribed with random hexamers. The public reads were quality trimmed at Q25 with fastp and then assembled into clones with MiXCR by TCRdb, keeping productive beta chains. For every CDR3 protein sequence, its rows merge into one entry that carries the most common genes and DNA. Here the sample has about 2,500 distinct CDR3 sequences; roughly 80% occur a single time. The top ten hold around 19% of the sample. Source material: CD8+ TEMRA cells from PBMCs. The cell subset or site label on this specimen signifies: FACS-sorted terminally differentiated effector memory CD8+ T cells re-expressing CD45RA (CD8+ TEMRA). The receptor set was obtained from a human donor with Susac syndrome.

This clonotype showed up just a few times. V usage is TRBV11-2 and J usage is TRBJ1-1, with 12 bases lining up with TRBD1. There are 17 residues in the CDR3. After removal of 5 bases from V and 4 bases from J, the junction contained 11 bases not matched to a gene. Germline V gene lookup returns CDR1 SGHAT and CDR2 FQNNGV. The CDR3: CASSAGTGGASFTEAFF. The CDR3, as DNA: TGTGCCAGCAGCGCTGGGACAGGGGGCGCGAGTTTCACTGAAGCTTTCTTT.

This clonotype has just a few counts. The rearrangement uses TRBV6-1 and TRBJ2-3; weak D call: TRBD2 (5 bases). The germline CDR1 and CDR2 sequences are MNHNS and SASEGT. The V end was cut by 1 base, the J end by 0 bases, with 14 bases between. The CDR3 length is 17 residues. CDR3 in DNA: TGTGCCAGCAGTGAAGGAGTGGGGTGGACTAGCACAGATACGCAGTATTTT. This encodes CASSEGVGWTSTDTQYF.

V and J are TRBV6-4 and TRBJ2-2, with 8 positions matching TRBD1. The CDR3 has 14 residues. Germline CDR1 MRHNA, CDR2 SNTAGT. With V trimmed by 2 bases and J by 7 bases, 3 bases remained unmatched. CDR3 sequence reads: CASSDGQGGGELFF. CDR3 DNA sequence: TGTGCCAGCAGTGACGGACAGGGCGGCGGGGAGCTGTTTTTT.

Turning to this clonotype: At one end, the junction sequence differs from germline, possibly due to a read error. This rearrangement joins TRBV10-3 to TRBJ2-2; D remains ambiguous. The CDR3 covers 13 residues. The germline CDR1 and CDR2 sequences are ENHRY and SYGVKD. CDR3 sequence: CAINEAATGELFF. CDR3 bases: TGTGCCATCAATGAGGCAGCAACCGGGGAGCTGTTTTTT.

V and J are TRBV21-1 and TRBJ2-5; TRBD2, the table's D call, lacks a check against the DNA. TRBV21-1 is an annotated pseudogene. This CDR3 has 15 amino acids. The CDR3 here is CASSRLAGGRETQYF. CDR3 bases: TGTGCCAGCAGCAGATTAGCGGGAGGAAGGGAGACCCAGTACTTC.

The gene calls are TRBV19 and TRBJ1-6; 10 bases are shared with TRBD1. V gave up 9 bases and J gave up 9 bases; unmatched junction bases: 8. This CDR3 is built from 14 residues. Germline V gene sequence: CDR1 LNHDA, CDR2 SQIVND (reference sequence). In DNA form, the CDR3 reads TGTGCCAGGACCGGGACAGGGGTTGTTTCACCCCTCCACTTT. It yields the protein CARTGTGVVSPLHF.

V and J are TRBV28 and TRBJ2-7, with TRBD1 matching 11 bases. V lost 6 bases and J lost 2; bases outside the gene matches: 6. Germline CDR1 is MDHEN and CDR2 is SYDVKM. The CDR3 loop spans 15 amino acids. The CDR3 bases are TGTGCCAGCAGCCCAGGACAGGGGGCGGCCTACGAGCAGTACTTC. Amino acid sequence: CASSPGQGAAYEQYF.

The chain uses TRBV2 and TRBJ2-6; the D gene is possibly TRBD2 (6 bases). CDR3 length: 14 residues. Trimming stripped 8 bases from V and 1 base from J, with 9 bases between. Germline CDR1 is SNHLY and CDR2 is FYNNEI. The CDR3 reads CASSRGSGANVLTF. Here the CDR3 DNA reads TGTGCCAGCTCACGGGGGTCTGGGGCCAACGTCCTGACTTTC.

This clonotype appeared a few times. The V and J genes are TRBV4-2 and TRBJ1-5; D remains unclear. CDR1 is LGHNA, CDR2 YNFKEQ, per germline. The CDR3 has 17 residues. Trimming took 5 bases from V and 0 from J, leaving 17 bases between them. This chain's CDR3 is CASSEIGGFYSNQPQHF. In nucleotides, the CDR3 is TGTGCCAGCAGCGAGATAGGAGGGTTTTATAGCAATCAGCCCCAGCATTTT.

The chain combines TRBV4-2 with TRBJ2-7, with a possible D match to TRBD2 (7 bases). Germline assignment: CDR1 LGHNA and CDR2 YNFKEQ. This CDR3 spans 18 amino acids. V dropped 1 base and J dropped 5 bases, with 24 bases sitting between them. DNA of the CDR3: TGTGCCAGCAGCCAAGTCTTTCGGGCTGGGGGGGCCCAGAACGAGCAGTACTTC. Its translation: CASSQVFRAGGAQNEQYF.

This sequence joins TRBV2 and TRBJ2-2; 10 bases fit TRBD2. Germline lookup yields CDR1 SNHLY and CDR2 FYNNEI. After removal of 9 bases from V and 6 bases from J, the junction contained 10 bases not matched to a gene. The CDR3 consists of 15 residues. CDR3 DNA sequence: TGTGCCAGTACCGATAGCGGGAGGTACGCCGGGGAGCTGTTTTTT. This translates into CASTDSGRYAGELFF.

This clonotype has a handful of counts. The chain joins TRBV5-1 to TRBJ1-4; D gene uncertain. Trimming left V 4 bases short and J 0 bases short, with 10 bases between. The CDR3 sequence is 15 residues long. CDR1 and CDR2 (germline): SGHRS, YFSETQ. The CDR3 sequence is CASSPAIATNEKLFF. CDR3 bases: TGCGCCAGCAGCCCGGCAATCGCAACTAATGAAAAACTGTTTTTT.

The gene calls are TRBV14 and TRBJ2-1, with D possibly being TRBD2 (5 bases). The CDR3 runs 16 residues. Germline values: CDR1 SGHDN, CDR2 FVKESK. The germline V and J ends were trimmed by 0 bases and 4 bases, with 13 bases remaining between them. CDR3 residues: CASSQEDGETYNEQFF. CDR3 bases: TGTGCCAGCAGCCAAGAGGACGGGGAAACGTACAATGAGCAGTTCTTC.

V and J are TRBV7-9 and TRBJ2-7, with D perhaps assigned TRBD1 or TRBD2 (5 bases each). CDR3 length: 14 amino acids. Germline V gene lookup returns CDR1 SEHNR and CDR2 FQNEAQ (reference sequence). V lost 5 bases to trimming and J lost 1 base, with 12 bases between them. CDR3 nucleotides: TGTGCCAGCAGCGAAGAGGGGCCATCCTACGAGCAGTACTTC. Amino acids: CASSEEGPSYEQYF.

This sequence joins TRBV5-4 and TRBJ1-4, with D perhaps matching TRBD1 (6 bases). Trimming stripped 1 base from V and 11 bases from J, with 27 bases between. CDR1 is SGHNT, CDR2 YYREEE, per germline (reference sequence). The CDR3 length is 18 residues. This chain's CDR3 is CASSLYRAGFVRVMKLFF. Here the CDR3 DNA reads TGTGCCAGCAGCTTGTACAGGGCGGGGTTCGTGAGAGTAATGAAACTGTTTTTT.

CDR3 sequence (DNA): TGTGCCAGCAGCTTTAGCGGGGTCAACAATGAGCAGTTCTTC. Residues: CASSFSGVNNEQFF. The chain links TRBV11-3 to TRBJ2-1; 8 nucleotides line up with TRBD2. V dropped 3 bases and J dropped 5; count of bases not matched to a gene: 3. The CDR3 loop spans 14 amino acids. The germline gives CDR1 SGHNT, CDR2 YENEEA.

This chain joins TRBV27 and TRBJ2-3; TRBD2 aligns across 9 bases. CDR3 length: 19 residues. The germline V gene encodes CDR1 MNHEY and CDR2 SMNVEV (reference sequence). V shed 0 bases and J 0 bases; nucleotides not matched to a gene: 10. CDR3 sequence (DNA): TGTGCCAGCAGTTTATCGGTCTCTGGGACTAGCCTCAGCACAGATACGCAGTATTTT. Protein sequence: CASSLSVSGTSLSTDTQYF.

The rearrangement links TRBV15 to TRBJ2-7, with TRBD1 matching 8 bases. The CDR3 runs to 17 residues. CDR1 is LNHNV, CDR2 YYDKDF, per germline (reference sequence). The V and J ends lost 1 base and 5 bases, in that order; junction bases with no gene match: 13. This chain's CDR3 is CATSRVMWSDRADEQYF. In DNA, the CDR3 is TGTGCCACCAGCAGAGTGATGTGGTCGGACAGGGCCGACGAGCAGTACTTC.

This clonotype was counted a few times. The CDR3 sequence: CASSLPTGWSNQPQHF. CDR3 DNA: TGTGCCAGCAGCCTCCCGACAGGATGGAGCAATCAGCCCCAGCATTTT. V is TRBV28 and J is TRBJ1-5, with a possible D match to TRBD1 (6 bases). The ends were cut back, 6 bases at V and 1 base at J, with 16 bases in the middle. Germline V gene sequence: CDR1 MDHEN, CDR2 SYDVKM. This CDR3 has 16 residues.

This chain's CDR3 is CASSEYGQDYEQYF. CDR3 DNA: TGTGCCAGCAGTGAATATGGACAGGACTACGAGCAGTACTTC. The chain employs TRBV2 and TRBJ2-7; TRBD1 agrees at 7 bases. The CDR3 runs to 14 residues. Trimming removed 2 bases from V and 3 bases from J; junction bases left unmatched: 4. Germline assignment: CDR1 SNHLY and CDR2 FYNNEI.

The CDR3 region is CASKTSSSYEQYF. In DNA form, the CDR3 reads TGTGCCAGCAAAACTAGTAGCTCCTACGAGCAGTACTTC. The J gene is TRBJ2-7, the V gene TRBV27, with D perhaps TRBD2 (5 bases). Germline CDR1 and CDR2: MNHEY and SMNVEV (reference sequence). The CDR3 runs 13 residues. V lost 7 bases to trimming and J lost 0 bases, with 10 bases between them.

Comment on this clonotype: One end of the junction is discordant with germline, which a read error may explain. The gene calls are TRBV13 and TRBJ2-2; 9 nucleotides agree with TRBD2. From germline, CDR1 is PRHDT and CDR2 FYEKMQ (reference sequence). The CDR3 is made up of 16 amino acids. The CDR3 here is CARSRSGGPGTGELFF. The CDR3 DNA sequence: TGTGCCCGCAGCCGCAGCGGGGGGCCGGGGACCGGGGAGCTGTTTTTT.